This TCR beta chain was captured in a study of Ad26.COV2.S vaccination and SARS-CoV-2 variants. CDR1 LNHNV and CDR2 YYDKDF come from the germline V gene (reference sequence). The CDR3 length is 15 residues. The V and J ends lost 0 bases and 7 bases respectively, with 10 bases between them. This clone appeared once. Its antigen is not identified. Findings and caveats of the study: Considerable breadth of spike-specific CD8+ and CD4+ T cell responses has reportedly been documented following vaccination. An underestimation of total T cell responses may have resulted from the TCR breadth and depth analyses.

Profiling relied on immunoSEQ multiplex PCR, and the TCRdb table lists in-frame clones only, not all of them. The sample carries hundreds of thousands of clones, around 92% recorded once. Stated treatment: roughly 19 received Ad26.COV2.S at low or high dose, single or two shots; about 5 received placebo; per-sample allocation not given. The study sampled participants on day 63 after the first vaccine or placebo injection. Expressing Wuhan-strain SARS-CoV-2 spike, an Ad26 vector served as the vaccine. The source was peripheral blood, collected in a trial of Ad26.COV2.S vaccine versus placebo. The V call is TRBV15, the J call TRBJ1-6; D uncertain. The origin of this receptor is a person between 18 and 59 years old who received the Ad26.COV2.S COVID-19 vaccine or a placebo. The CDR3 DNA sequence: TGTGCCACCAGCAGAGACCGTACAGCAAATTCACCCCTCCACTTT. It specifies CATSRDRTANSPLHF.